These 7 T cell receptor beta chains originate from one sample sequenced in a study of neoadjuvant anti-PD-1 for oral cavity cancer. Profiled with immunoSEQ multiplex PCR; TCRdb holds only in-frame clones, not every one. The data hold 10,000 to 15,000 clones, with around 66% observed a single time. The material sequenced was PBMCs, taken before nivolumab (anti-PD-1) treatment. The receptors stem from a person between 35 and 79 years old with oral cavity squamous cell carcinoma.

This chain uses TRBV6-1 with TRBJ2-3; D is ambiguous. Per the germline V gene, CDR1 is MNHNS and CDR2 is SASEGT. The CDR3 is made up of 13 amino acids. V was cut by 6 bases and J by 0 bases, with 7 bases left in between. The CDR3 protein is CASRAGSTDTQYF. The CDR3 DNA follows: TGTGCCAGCAGAGCCGGGAGCACAGATACGCAGTATTTT.

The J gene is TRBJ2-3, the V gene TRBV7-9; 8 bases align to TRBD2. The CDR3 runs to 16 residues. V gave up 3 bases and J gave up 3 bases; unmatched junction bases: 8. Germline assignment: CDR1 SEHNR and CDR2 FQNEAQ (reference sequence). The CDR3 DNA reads TGTGCCAGCAGCTTGCAGAAGCGGGGGAGGACAGATACGCAGTATTTT. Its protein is CASSLQKRGRTDTQYF.

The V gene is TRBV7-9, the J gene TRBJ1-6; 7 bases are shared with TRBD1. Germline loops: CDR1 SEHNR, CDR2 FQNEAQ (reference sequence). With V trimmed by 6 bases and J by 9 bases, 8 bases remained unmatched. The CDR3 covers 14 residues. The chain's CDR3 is CASSGQVEGSPLHF. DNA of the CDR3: TGTGCCAGCAGTGGACAGGTCGAGGGTTCACCCCTCCACTTT.

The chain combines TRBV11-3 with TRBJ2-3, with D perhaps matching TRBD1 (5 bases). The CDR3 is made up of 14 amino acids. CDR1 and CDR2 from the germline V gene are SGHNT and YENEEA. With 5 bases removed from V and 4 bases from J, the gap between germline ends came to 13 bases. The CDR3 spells CASSKDSLPDTQYF. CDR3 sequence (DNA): TGTGCCAGCAGCAAAGACAGTTTGCCAGATACGCAGTATTTT. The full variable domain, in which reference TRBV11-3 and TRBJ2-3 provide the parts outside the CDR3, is EAGVVQSPRYKIIEKKQPVAFWCNPISGHNTLYWYLQNLGQGPELLIRYENEEAVDDSQLPKDRFSAERLKGVDSTLKIQPAELGDSAVYLCASSKDSLPDTQYFGPGTRLTVL.

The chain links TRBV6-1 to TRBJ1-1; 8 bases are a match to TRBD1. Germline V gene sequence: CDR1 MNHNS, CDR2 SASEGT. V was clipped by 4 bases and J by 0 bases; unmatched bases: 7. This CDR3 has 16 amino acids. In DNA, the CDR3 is TGTGCCAGCAGTGGAAATCAGGGGGCGGTGAACACTGAAGCTTTCTTT. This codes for CASSGNQGAVNTEAFF.

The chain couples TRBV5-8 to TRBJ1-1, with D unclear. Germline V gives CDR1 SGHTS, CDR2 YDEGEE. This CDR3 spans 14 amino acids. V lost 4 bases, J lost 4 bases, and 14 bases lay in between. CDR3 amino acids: CASSPELRLTEAFF. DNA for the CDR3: TGTGCCAGCAGCCCTGAATTGCGGCTCACTGAAGCTTTCTTT.

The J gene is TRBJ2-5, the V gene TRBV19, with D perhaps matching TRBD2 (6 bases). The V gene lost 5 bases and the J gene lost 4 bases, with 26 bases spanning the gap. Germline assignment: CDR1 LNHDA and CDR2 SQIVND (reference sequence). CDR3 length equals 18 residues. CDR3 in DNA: TGTGCCAGTAGTGTGATCCATACGGGACTTGAGTTCGGAGAGACCCAGTACTTC. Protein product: CASSVIHTGLEFGETQYF.